The 10 T cell receptor beta chains below were found in one sample sequenced in a study of shared clonotypes between healthy human individuals. Method: immunoSEQ multiplex PCR; TCRdb's copy keeps in-frame clones and lacks some. The profile shows 2 million or so clones, 95% of them singletons. The sample was naive CD4+ T cells sorted from blood. The subset is: CD45RA+ positively selected. The source of these receptors is a man younger than 35 in good health.

This clone was found once. The genes are TRBV27 and TRBJ2-7; D uncertain. The CDR3 is made up of 13 amino acids. Germline-derived CDR1 and CDR2 are MNHEY and SMNVEV (reference sequence). Trimming stripped 2 bases from V and 3 bases from J, with 8 bases between. CDR3 nucleotides: TGTGCCAGCAGTTTAAACGTCTTCTACGAGCAGTACTTC. It translates to CASSLNVFYEQYF.

This chain uses TRBV7-6 with TRBJ2-7, with D perhaps TRBD2 (6 bases). There are 14 residues in the CDR3. Trimming stripped 1 base from V and 7 bases from J, with 14 bases between. Per germline, CDR1 SGHVS and CDR2 FNYEAQ. The CDR3 is CASSLGEVTGEQYF. For the CDR3, the DNA is TGTGCCAGCAGCTTAGGGGAGGTGACGGGGGAGCAGTACTTC. The full variable domain, in which reference TRBV7-6 and TRBJ2-7 provide the parts outside the CDR3, is GAGVSQSPRYKVTKRGQDVALRCDPISGHVSLYWYRQALGQGPEFLTYFNYEAQQDKSGLPNDRFSAERPEGSISTLTIQRTEQRDSAMYRCASSLGEVTGEQYFGPGTRLTVT.

V gene TRBV5-1 combines with J gene TRBJ2-2; perhaps TRBD2 as D (7 bases). Germline V CDR1 and CDR2: SGHRS, YFSETQ. The CDR3 contains 16 residues. V gave up 6 bases and J gave up 1 base, with 16 bases separating them. The CDR3 DNA sequence: TGCGCCAGCACCCCAAGGGGGGGCCTGAACACCGGGGAGCTGTTTTTT. Amino acids: CASTPRGGLNTGELFF.

This clone was observed once. The V and J genes are TRBV10-1 and TRBJ2-1; the match to TRBD2 covers 11 bases. J was trimmed by 3 bases and V by 6 bases; bases with no gene match: 4. Germline V CDR1 and CDR2: WNHNN, SYGVQD (reference sequence). The CDR3 extends over 15 amino acids. CDR3 sequence: CASSLGTSGYNEQFF. The CDR3 DNA follows: TGCGCCAGCAGCCTAGGGACTAGCGGCTACAATGAGCAGTTCTTC.

Remarks on this clone: This sample also contains other DNA sequences that code for the same CDR3. The chain employs TRBV5-1 and TRBJ1-2, with D hard to call. Trimming cost V 0 bases and J 5 bases, with 5 bases left between them. The CDR3 consists of 12 residues. The V gene's germline CDR1 is SGHRS and CDR2 YFSETQ. CDR3 sequence (DNA): TGCGCCAGCAGCTTGGCTGGGTATGGCTACACCTTC. This gives the protein CASSLAGYGYTF.

The chain carries TRBV10-3 and TRBJ2-5; D unresolved. The germline V gene encodes CDR1 ENHRY and CDR2 SYGVKD. V lost 2 bases to trimming and J lost 4 bases, with 11 bases between them. The CDR3 totals 14 residues. The CDR3 DNA reads TGTGCCATCAGTGAGCTGGGCCCCCGAGAGACCCAGTACTTC. It codes for CAISELGPRETQYF.

The gene calls are TRBV19 and TRBJ1-2; D uncertain. Germline values: CDR1 LNHDA, CDR2 SQIVND (reference sequence). The CDR3 covers 13 residues. Between the trimmed V and J ends, which lost 1 base and 8 bases, there was a span of 11 bases. This chain's CDR3 is CASSIVGFSGYTF. Here the CDR3 DNA reads TGTGCCAGTAGTATAGTAGGCTTTAGCGGCTACACCTTC.

The V and J genes are TRBV7-5 and TRBJ1-3. TRBV7-5 is tagged as a pseudogene. The CDR3 spans 16 residues. In DNA, the CDR3 is TGTGCCAGAAGCTTAATAAGTGAAAGCTCTGGAAACACCATATATTTT. This encodes CARSLISESSGNTIYF.

Worth noting for this clone: The same CDR3 also results from other DNA sequences found in this sample. CDR3 sequence reads: CAISETGTSNQPQHF. CDR3 bases: TGTGCCATCAGTGAAACCGGGACTAGCAATCAGCCCCAGCATTTT. The chain carries TRBV10-3 and TRBJ1-5; perhaps TRBD1 as D (5 bases). The CDR3 extends over 15 amino acids. Germline V CDR1 and CDR2: ENHRY, SYGVKD. V was cut by 3 bases and J by 0 bases, with 9 bases left in between.

In regard to this clone: The same CDR3 is also encoded by other DNA sequences in this sample. V usage is TRBV11-2 and J usage is TRBJ2-7; 7 bases are shared with TRBD1. The J segment lost 4 bases and the V segment lost 1 base, leaving 4 bases of the junction unmatched. The germline gives CDR1 SGHAT, CDR2 FQNNGV. The CDR3 spans 14 residues. CDR3 in amino acids: CASSLVAGGYEQYF. The CDR3 DNA sequence: TGTGCCAGCAGCTTAGTTGCAGGGGGATACGAGCAGTACTTC.